The sequence of this TCR beta chain was determined in a study of T cell responses to AZD1222 COVID-19 vaccine. Study details: The analysis combined second doses at about 4 or about 12 weeks.

Whole-study results and caveats: Possibly, clonal diversity was underestimated; donors were largely white British and included more females.

Sequencing was performed with immunoSEQ multiplex PCR; in TCRdb, only in-frame clones are kept and a portion is missing. The sample gives over 85,000 clones, under 95% of which show up once; roughly 7.6% is in the top ten. About this clone: Its antigen is undetermined.

Source: peripheral blood, taken on day 0 of AZD1222 vaccination. The receptor's source is an adult in good health.

The chain's CDR3 is CASSDRTADDSPLHF. CDR3 sequence (DNA): TGTGCCAGCAGCGATAGGACAGCCGACGATTCACCCCTCCACTTT. The rearrangement links TRBV9 to TRBJ1-6, with D perhaps TRBD1 (6 bases). The CDR3 covers 15 residues. Germline V lookup: CDR1 SGDLS, CDR2 YYNGEE. V dropped 3 bases and J dropped 8 bases, with 15 bases sitting between them. Using reference TRBV9 and TRBJ1-6 for the parts outside the CDR3, the full variable domain is DSGVTQTPKHLITATGQRVTLRCSPRSGDLSVYWYQQSLDQGLQFLIQYYNGEERAKGNILERFSAQQFPDLHSELNLSSLELGDSALYFCASSDRTADDSPLHFGNGTRLTVT.